This TCR beta chain was found in a study of blood T cells in healthy people across ages (dated by TCRdb to between 2014 and 2016). Concerning the study at large: Template switching captured roughly one uniquely barcoded TCR beta cDNA molecule per two T cells in model experiments. To avoid experimental bias, donors of different ages were spread randomly across the sequencing lanes. The study analyzed two additional independent replicas of 1 million unique cDNA reads from the same blood draw for two donors, one aged 18 to 30 and one aged 80 or older. To track age-related changes in TCR beta repertoire diversity, the study relied on deep sequencing normalized with unique cDNA molecular identifiers. Four age groups were formed from the donors: young (average 16 years), middle-aged (approximately 39), aged (about 62) and long-lived (82). Overall study outcomes, separate from this receptor: Bulk unsorted PBMC profiling prevented conclusive comparison of naive and antigen-experienced compartments. The percentage of naive T cells measured by flow cytometry correlated strongly with observed TCR beta diversity. Because donor CMV infection status was unknown, age-related changes in expanded clonotypes were potentially confounded. Estimates of total diversity based on one million sequenced T cells were considered lower bounds and underestimates. As age increased, observed TCR beta diversity per million T cells dropped in a roughly linear way, and a significant reduction was already evident by age around 41. Compared with the aged group, more naive CD4+ T cells, fewer expanded clones and increased TCR diversity were shown by the long-lived group, suggesting age selection.

Remarks on this clonotype: The antigen it binds to is not known. There are no base qualities to consult, and no much larger clone falls within one base.

The CDR3 goes from the cysteine to the phenylalanine over 15 residues. The read is trimmed to its CDR3 DNA, 45 bases read in frame from base 1. The germline ends are 19 bases apart after V is trimmed by 5 bases and J by 6 bases. In the germline V gene (reference sequence), CDR1 corresponds to LGHDT and CDR2 to YNNKEL. Libraries were constructed by 5' RACE. These reads were obtained on an Illumina HiSeq 2500. A second PCR of roughly 7 to 11 cycles was performed with a sample-barcoded 5' primer and a J-beta primer mix. Each TCR beta cDNA molecule received a unique molecular identifier from a template-switch 5' adaptor carrying 12 random nucleotides. At least 3 million CDR3-containing paired-end reads were obtained from each sample. First-strand cDNA was synthesized from all RNA with the Mint cDNA synthesis kit, primed by a TRBC-specific oligonucleotide. Following uracil-DNA glycosylase treatment, a first 18-cycle PCR with universal primers M1SS and BC2_uni_R was performed on all cDNA. In the paper's pipeline: For normalization, 1 million high-quality reads, each with a distinct molecular identifier, were randomly selected from each sample. Instead of being binned into consensus sequences, reads with shared molecular identifiers were discarded. MiTCR, with a Q25 quality threshold and the strictest error-elimination algorithm, was used for CDR3 identification, clonotype clustering and error correction. Lower-bound total TCR beta diversity was estimated with a nonparametric unseen species model using Euler transformation. Using fastp trimming at Q25 and MiXCR clonotype assembly, TCRdb reanalyzed the public sequencing data and kept in-frame beta chains. Rows are unified per CDR3 protein, each entry keeping the most common DNA and genes. For this entry, the V and J calls and clone size follow TCRdb and not the study's own pipeline. This sample is represented by some 640,000 distinct CDR3 sequences; roughly 31% of them were singletons. The leading ten clones occupy approximately 14% of the sample.

Donors were 30 to 45 systemically healthy Caucasian individuals from Russia aged about 6 to 100 years. About 10 milliliters of peripheral blood were collected from each donor into EDTA-treated Vacutainer tubes. Ficoll-Paque density-gradient centrifugation was used to isolate PBMCs, with at least 7 million per sample. Trizol reagent was used to extract total RNA from PBMCs, with at least 5 micrograms per sample. For every donor, flow cytometry on a PBMC aliquot measured the percentage of naive CD45RAhigh/CD27high T cells. The V and J segments used are TRBV3-1 and TRBJ1-1, with TRBD1 as a weak D call on 6 bases. This sequence originates from a woman aged 80 or over in good health. What was sequenced was blood. Read as DNA, the sequence is TGTGCCAGCAGCAAGGCTACAGGGATCTGGTCTGAAGCTTTCTTT. This gives the protein CASSKATGIWSEAFF.